This T cell receptor beta chain came from a study of cytomegalovirus exposure and HLA in healthy donors. Study information: Out of fewer than 400 genotyped donors, less than 85% belonged to the Caucasian-associated ancestry cluster. Regarding the study as a whole: In presence/absence analyses, roughly uniform sequencing depth across donors was assumed. CMV serostatus stood as the only immune exposure information on hand.

60 Vbeta and 13 Jbeta primers were used in PCR. Sequenced by immunoSEQ multiplex PCR; TCRdb stores in-frame clones only, minus some. The sample comprises 90,000 to 120,000 clones, roughly 80% of which are singletons, and roughly 5.6% rests with the top ten. Trimming removed 5 bases at V and 6 bases at J, with 10 bases between. This CDR3 is built from 12 residues. Germline CDR1 and CDR2: SGHTS and YDEGEE. About this clone: Its antigen is undetermined.

The chain uses TRBV5-8 and TRBJ2-3; a possible D gene is TRBD2 (6 bases). The sequencing input was PBMCs. This TCR was recovered from a female donor in good health and CMV-seropositive. CDR3 protein: CASSYLADTQYF. The CDR3, as DNA: TGTGCCAGCAGTTACCTAGCGGATACGCAGTATTTT.